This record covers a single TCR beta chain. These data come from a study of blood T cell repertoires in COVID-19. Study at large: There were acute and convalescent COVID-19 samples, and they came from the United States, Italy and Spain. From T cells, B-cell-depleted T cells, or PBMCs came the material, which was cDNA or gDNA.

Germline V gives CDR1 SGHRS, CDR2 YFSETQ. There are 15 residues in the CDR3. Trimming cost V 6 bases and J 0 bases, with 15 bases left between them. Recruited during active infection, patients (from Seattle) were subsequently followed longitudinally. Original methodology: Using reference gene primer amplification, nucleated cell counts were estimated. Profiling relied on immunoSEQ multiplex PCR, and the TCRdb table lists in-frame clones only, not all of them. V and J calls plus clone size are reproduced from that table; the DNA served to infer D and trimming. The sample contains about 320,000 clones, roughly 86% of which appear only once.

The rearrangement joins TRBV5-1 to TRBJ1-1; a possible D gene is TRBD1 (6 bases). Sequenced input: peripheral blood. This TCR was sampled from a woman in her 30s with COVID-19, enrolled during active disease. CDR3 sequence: CASKGVGGMNTEAFF. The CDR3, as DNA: TGCGCCAGCAAGGGGGTGGGAGGGATGAACACTGAAGCTTTCTTT.